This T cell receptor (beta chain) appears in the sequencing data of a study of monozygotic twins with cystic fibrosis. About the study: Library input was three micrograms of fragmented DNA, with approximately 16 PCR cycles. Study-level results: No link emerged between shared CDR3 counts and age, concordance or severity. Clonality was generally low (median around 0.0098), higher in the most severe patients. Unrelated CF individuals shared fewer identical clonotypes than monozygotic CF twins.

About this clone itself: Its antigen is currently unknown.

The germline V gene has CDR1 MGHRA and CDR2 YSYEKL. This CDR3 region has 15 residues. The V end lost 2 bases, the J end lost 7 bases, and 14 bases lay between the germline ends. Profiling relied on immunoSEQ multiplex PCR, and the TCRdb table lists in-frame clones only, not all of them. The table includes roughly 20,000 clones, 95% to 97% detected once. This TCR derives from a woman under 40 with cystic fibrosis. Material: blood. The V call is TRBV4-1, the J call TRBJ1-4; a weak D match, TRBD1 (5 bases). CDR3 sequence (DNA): TGCGCCAGCAGCCAATTTTGGCAGGGCCGTGAAAAACTGTTTTTT. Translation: CASSQFWQGREKLFF.